This T cell receptor beta chain appears in the sequencing data of a study of T cell responses to AZD1222 COVID-19 vaccine (dated by TCRdb to about 2021). Regarding the research as a whole: A total of approximately 230 trial participants underwent TCR sequencing, of whom some 210 received two doses of AZD1222 and around 25 received two doses of the MenACWY control vaccine. Enrollment into the trials was organized by age into subgroups of 18-55, 56-69 and 70-plus years, and those subgroups contained approximately 150, 30 and 60 TCR-sequenced participants, respectively.

The CDR3 regions of human TCRbeta chains were subjected to immunosequencing. In the paper's pipeline: TCRs in the repertoires were matched against a reference library of SARS-CoV-2-specific TCRs that had been generated with the MIRA antigen-specificity platform. Breadth was defined as the fraction of unique TCRs that were SARS-CoV-2-associated, and depth was defined as the fraction of total T cells that were SARS-CoV-2-associated. Using the MIRA data, each spike-specific TCR was mapped to the spike region that the TCR reacts to and placed in a CD4 or CD8 class. Log10-transformed breadth and depth values were compared by one-way ANOVA with Sidak's multiple comparisons tests. Here the immuneACCESS table is served through TCRdb, limited to in-frame sequences with V and J called. Missing clones are a known gap in these copies; in checked studies unresolved V genes cover under half, and the rest lacks a known reason. The DNA was the basis for D and trimming; V, J and clone size are from that table. In all, the sample holds about 150,000 clones, and more than 85% of those were seen once. The ten largest clonotypes hold 5.5% to 8% of the sample.

Of note for this clone: Its antigen is currently not known. Per-nucleotide qualities are absent, and no much larger clonotype sits a single base away.

General conclusions and limits of the study: Vaccine-associated CD4 TCRs spanned the whole spike protein, with dominant responses in regions 160-218 and 743-854. After two AZD1222 doses, spike-specific TCR breadth and depth were significantly higher than at day 0 and than in MenACWY recipients. Most participants were white British and females outnumbered males, and the authors suggested that clonal diversity may have been underestimated. In the small 56-69-year group, the increase in depth fell short of significance, most likely because of low power. Epitopes outside the regions mutated in the B.1.351 and B.1.1.7 variants were reportedly recognized by nearly half of the unique spike-specific TCRs. Because no samples from the day 14 peak response were available, repertoires could be characterized only after the peak T cell response. Conclusions about previously exposed vaccinees are limited because only five or six AZD1222 recipients were SARS-CoV-2 seropositive at baseline.

CDR1 and CDR2 are read off the germline V gene (reference sequence) as SGHNT and YYREEE. Spanning cysteine to phenylalanine, the CDR3 consists of 16 amino acids. Only CDR3 DNA is held: 48 bases, read in frame from base 1. V lost 4 bases and J lost 5 bases, and the count of bases not matched to a germline gene is 8. This specimen's time point label, per the study, means: sample from adult after SARS-CoV-2 infection, after symptom onset. A couple of convalescent COVID-19 patients, sampled after symptom onset from adults with prior SARS-CoV-2 infection, were also TCR-sequenced for comparison. Here the sequenced sample was peripheral blood, taken after recovery from COVID-19. This sequence originates from an adult who had recovered from COVID-19. The sequence is built from TRBV5-4 and TRBJ2-5; TRBD2 matches 13 bases in the middle. The CDR3 sequence is CASSSTSGRAGETQYF. The sequenced DNA: TGTGCCAGCAGCAGTACTAGCGGGAGGGCCGGGGAGACCCAGTACTTC.